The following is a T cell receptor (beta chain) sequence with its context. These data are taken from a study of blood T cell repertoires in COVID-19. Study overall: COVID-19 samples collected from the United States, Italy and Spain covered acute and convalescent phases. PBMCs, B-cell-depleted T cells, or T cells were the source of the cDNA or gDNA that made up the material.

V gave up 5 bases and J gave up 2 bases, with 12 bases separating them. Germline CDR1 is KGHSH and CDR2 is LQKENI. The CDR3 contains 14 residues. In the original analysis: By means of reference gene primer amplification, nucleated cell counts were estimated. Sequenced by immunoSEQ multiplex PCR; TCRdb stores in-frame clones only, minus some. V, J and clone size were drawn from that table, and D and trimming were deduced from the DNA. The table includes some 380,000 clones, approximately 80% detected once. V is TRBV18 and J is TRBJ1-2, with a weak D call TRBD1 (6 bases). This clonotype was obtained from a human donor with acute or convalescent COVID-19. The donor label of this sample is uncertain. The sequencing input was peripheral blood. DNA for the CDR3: TGTGCCAGCTCAGCCCTGGACAGCAACTATGGCTACACCTTC. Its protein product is CASSALDSNYGYTF.